The next 16 T cell receptor beta chains were all read from a single sample in a study of T cell responses to AZD1222 COVID-19 vaccine. Assay used: immunoSEQ multiplex PCR; TCRdb lists only in-frame clones, some missing. The sample has 140,000 to 150,000 clones; 88% are singletons. The specimen was peripheral blood, collected 28 days after the second dose of the MenACWY control vaccine. All receptors come from an adult who received the MenACWY meningococcal vaccine as a control.

The chain uses TRBV30 and TRBJ1-2; perhaps TRBD1 as D (5 bases). The CDR3 covers 13 residues. Germline V CDR1 and CDR2: GTSNPN, SVGIG (reference sequence). V gave up 3 bases and J gave up 1 base, with 9 bases separating them. CDR3 DNA sequence: TGTGCCTGGAGCCCGGGGGTTAACTATGGCTACACCTTC. This encodes CAWSPGVNYGYTF.

The chain couples TRBV19 to TRBJ2-1, with 11 nucleotides matching TRBD2. CDR1 LNHDA and CDR2 SQIVND come from the germline V gene (reference sequence). Trimming took 4 bases from V and 14 from J; bases not matched to a gene: 13. There are 15 residues in the CDR3. The CDR3 bases are TGTGCCAGTAGTACCGGGACTAGCGGCGGGGCTGGGGAGTTCTTC. Translation gives CASSTGTSGGAGEFF.

This clone has a handful of counts. The chain's CDR3 is CASSQDLLWAGNENTIYF. In DNA, the CDR3 is TGCGCCAGCAGCCAAGACTTGCTCTGGGCCGGTAATGAAAACACCATATATTTT. The V and J genes are TRBV4-3 and TRBJ1-3; D gene unclear. Germline V gives CDR1 LGHNA, CDR2 YSLEER. This CDR3 has 18 amino acids. Between the trimmed V and J ends, which lost 0 bases and 6 bases, there was a span of 21 bases.

The count of this clone is one. The chain is built from TRBV6-5 and TRBJ1-4; unclear D gene. V was trimmed by 7 bases and J by 7 bases, leaving 16 bases between them. The CDR3 is made up of 14 amino acids. CDR1 is MNHEY, CDR2 SVGAGI, per germline. Here the CDR3 reads CASMWATVAEKLFF. Written as DNA, the CDR3 is TGTGCCAGCATGTGGGCCACCGTAGCTGAAAAACTGTTTTTT.

This rearrangement joins TRBV29-1 to TRBJ1-2; a weak D match, TRBD1 (6 bases). V was shortened by 4 bases and J by 1 base, with 19 bases between the two germline ends. Germline V CDR1 and CDR2: SQVTM, ANQGSEA. The CDR3 covers 16 residues. The CDR3 nucleotides read TGCAGCGTTGCGTCCGGAAACAGGGTAGTTAACTATGGCTACACCTTC. This encodes CSVASGNRVVNYGYTF.

The J gene is TRBJ2-5, the V gene TRBV28; D unclear. With 2 bases removed from V and 5 bases from J, the gap between germline ends came to 12 bases. Per germline, CDR1 MDHEN and CDR2 SYDVKM. The CDR3 is made up of 14 amino acids. CDR3 residues: CASSLALQTETQYF. The CDR3 coding sequence is TGTGCCAGCAGTTTAGCCCTTCAAACGGAGACCCAGTACTTC.

V usage is TRBV23-1 and J usage is TRBJ1-4; no clear D gene. TRBV23-1 is an open reading frame, and its role is uncertain. The CDR3 spans 20 residues. V lost 0 bases and J 0 bases, leaving 20 bases between the germline ends. CDR3 region: CASSQSWGGLRPATNEKLFF. The CDR3 region has the DNA TGCGCCAGCAGTCAATCGTGGGGAGGGTTGAGACCAGCAACTAATGAAAAACTGTTTTTT.

This chain uses TRBV6-2 or TRBV6-3 with TRBJ1-2; the match to TRBD1 covers 11 bases. Trimming at V came to 3 bases and at J to 6 bases, leaving 12 bases not matched to a gene. CDR3 length: 17 amino acids. Germline CDR1 is MNHEY and CDR2 is SVGEGT. Here the CDR3 reads CASSYPRTGGAHNGYTF. The CDR3 DNA sequence: TGTGCCAGCAGTTATCCCAGGACAGGGGGCGCGCACAATGGCTACACCTTC.

This clone was recorded only once. The V and J genes are TRBV12-3 or TRBV12-4 and TRBJ1-2, with TRBD1 as a possible D gene (6 bases). V dropped 5 bases and J dropped 4 bases, with 11 bases sitting between them. This CDR3 is built from 13 residues. Here the CDR3 DNA reads TGTGCCAGCAGTACCGACAGGCTCTATGGCTACACCTTC. Translation: CASSTDRLYGYTF.

This clone was found a few times. The rearrangement links TRBV27 to TRBJ1-5; TRBD1 aligns across 8 bases. This CDR3 has 15 residues. With V trimmed by 6 bases and J by 0 bases, 4 bases remained unmatched. The germline V gene has CDR1 MNHEY and CDR2 SMNVEV (reference sequence). The CDR3 DNA reads as TGTGCCAGCAGAGGACAGGGACTTAGCAATCAGCCCCAGCATTTT. This codes for CASRGQGLSNQPQHF.

This chain connects TRBV4-3 to TRBJ1-2; tentative D call: TRBD1 (5 bases). The CDR3 extends over 15 amino acids. Germline V gene data show CDR1 as LGHNA and CDR2 as YSLEER. Trimming shortened V by 1 base and J by 3 bases, and 12 bases separated the two germline ends. The CDR3 reads CASSQVGGGDYGYTF. The CDR3, as DNA: TGCGCCAGCAGCCAAGTCGGAGGAGGGGACTATGGCTACACCTTC.

The J gene is TRBJ1-6, the V gene TRBV5-1; D uncertain. Trimming removed 3 bases at V and 7 bases at J, with 11 bases between. Germline V gene data show CDR1 as SGHRS and CDR2 as YFSETQ. The CDR3 runs to 14 residues. The CDR3 sequence is CASSSGSENSPLHF. The CDR3 nucleotides are TGCGCCAGCAGCTCCGGGTCGGAGAATTCACCCCTCCACTTT.

The chain couples TRBV6-1 to TRBJ2-1, with D unclear. This CDR3 region has 12 residues. V lost 3 bases to trimming and J lost 12 bases, with 12 bases between them. The germline gives CDR1 MNHNS, CDR2 SASEGT. DNA of the CDR3: TGTGCCAGCAGTGACAGTTGGATACGGCAGTTCTTC. This gives the protein CASSDSWIRQFF.

The gene calls are TRBV7-2 and TRBJ2-7; TRBD1 agrees at 7 bases. The germline V gene has CDR1 SGHTA and CDR2 FQGNSA. The CDR3 has 14 residues. The V gene end was trimmed by 7 bases and the J gene end by 2 bases; junction bases not matched to a gene: 8. The CDR3 is CASKGPGQTYEQYF. DNA of the CDR3: TGTGCCAGCAAGGGTCCGGGACAGACCTACGAGCAGTACTTC. The full variable domain, with the rest looked up from reference TRBV7-2 and TRBJ2-7, is GAGVSQSPSNKVTEKGKDVELRCDPISGHTALYWYRQSLGQGLEFLIYFQGNSAPDKSGLPSDRFSAERTGGSVSTLTIQRTQQEDSAVYLCASKGPGQTYEQYFGPGTRLTVT.

The DNA of the CDR3 is TGCGCCAGCAGCTTTGGCCTAGCGTCAGAGACCCAGTACTTC. Translation gives CASSFGLASETQYF. V gene TRBV5-1 combines with J gene TRBJ2-5, with D possibly being TRBD2 (6 bases). CDR3 length: 14 amino acids. The V gene lost 2 bases and the J gene lost 4 bases, with 12 bases spanning the gap. CDR1 is SGHRS and CDR2 is YFSETQ in the germline V gene.

The gene calls are TRBV19 and TRBJ2-7, with D tentatively TRBD2 (6 bases). With 4 bases removed from V and 4 bases from J, the gap between germline ends came to 11 bases. The CDR3 covers 13 residues. Germline CDR1 and CDR2: LNHDA and SQIVND (reference sequence). Here the CDR3 DNA reads TGTGCCAGTAGTAGCGGGGATGGGTACGAGCAGTACTTC. Its protein is CASSSGDGYEQYF.